These T cell receptor beta chains were read from a single sample in a study of cytomegalovirus exposure and HLA in healthy donors. The method was immunoSEQ multiplex PCR; TCRdb's version includes in-frame clones alone and lacks a portion of them. This table has some 180,000 clones, roughly 86% appearing once. The specimen was PBMCs. The source of these receptors is a man aged 25 to 40 in good health and CMV-seropositive. Each CDR3 is given with its conserved first and last residue. The D gene is left open where the match is weak. The size field is filled for only some rows; it gives once, few, many or a size class.

CDR3 DNA: TGTGCCAGCAGTGTGGGGGGCAGCCGGGAAGCTTTCTTT; CDR3 protein: CASSVGGSREAFF; V gene: TRBV25-1; J gene: TRBJ1-1; D gene: NA; clone size: few
CDR3 DNA: TGTGCCAGAAGCTATACAGGGGGCGCCTACGAGCAGTACTTC; CDR3 protein: CARSYTGGAYEQYF; V gene: TRBV7-5; J gene: TRBJ2-7; D gene: NA; clone size: once
CDR3 DNA: TGTGCCAGCGCGGGGACAACTAATGAAAAACTGTTTTTT; CDR3 protein: CASAGTTNEKLFF; V gene: TRBV7-9; J gene: TRBJ1-4; D gene: NA; clone size: NA
CDR3 DNA: TGTGCCAGCAGACAGGGACAGGGAGGTCAGCCCCAGCATTTT; CDR3 protein: CASRQGQGGQPQHF; V gene: TRBV27; J gene: TRBJ1-5; D gene: TRBD1; clone size: NA
CDR3 DNA: TGTGCCAGCAGCGTAGAAAAAGGTCCATCCTATAATTCACCCCTCCACTTT; CDR3 protein: CASSVEKGPSYNSPLHF; V gene: TRBV9; J gene: TRBJ1-6; D gene: NA; clone size: NA
CDR3 DNA: TGTGCCAGCAGGTCTTACGGGGGGAAACAAGAGACCCAGTACTTC; CDR3 protein: CASRSYGGKQETQYF; V gene: TRBV6-1; J gene: TRBJ2-5; D gene: TRBD2; clone size: NA
CDR3 DNA: TGTGCCAGCAGTTCGCCCATCGGACTGTACAATGAGCAGTTCTTC; CDR3 protein: CASSSPIGLYNEQFF; V gene: TRBV6-6; J gene: TRBJ2-1; D gene: NA; clone size: NA
CDR3 DNA: TGTGCCAGCGAGAGTCCAGCTGGCACAGATACGCAGTATTTT; CDR3 protein: CASESPAGTDTQYF; V gene: TRBV9; J gene: TRBJ2-3; D gene: NA; clone size: NA
CDR3 DNA: TGTGCCAGCAGCTCCAGCGGGTCTAGCGGGAGGTACGAGCAGTACTTC; CDR3 protein: CASSSSGSSGRYEQYF; V gene: TRBV7-2; J gene: TRBJ2-7; D gene: TRBD2; clone size: NA
CDR3 DNA: TGTGCCAGCAGCGTGACGGGAGACATGGGGGGGACCCAGTACTTC; CDR3 protein: CASSVTGDMGGTQYF; V gene: TRBV9; J gene: TRBJ2-5; D gene: NA; clone size: NA
CDR3 DNA: TGTGCCAGCAGCGTAGACGGGAGGGAACAAGAGACCCAGTACTTC; CDR3 protein: CASSVDGREQETQYF; V gene: TRBV9; J gene: TRBJ2-5; D gene: TRBD2; clone size: NA
CDR3 DNA: TGCGCCAGCAGCCAACGAGACGACAGGCCCGAGAAGCCCCAGCATTTT; CDR3 protein: CASSQRDDRPEKPQHF; V gene: TRBV4-1; J gene: TRBJ1-5; D gene: NA; clone size: NA
CDR3 DNA: TGCAGCGTCGATGGGTGGCGGGGGAACAATGAGCAGTTCTTC; CDR3 protein: CSVDGWRGNNEQFF; V gene: TRBV29-1; J gene: TRBJ2-1; D gene: TRBD2; clone size: NA
CDR3 DNA: TGTGCCAGCAGCTTAGAGTTCGGGCAGGGAAGAAAAACCGGGGAGCTGTTTTTT; CDR3 protein: CASSLEFGQGRKTGELFF; V gene: TRBV11-2; J gene: TRBJ2-2; D gene: NA; clone size: NA
CDR3 DNA: TGTGCCAGCAGCTTATCGGCAGTGGCGGACACTGAAGCTTTCTTT; CDR3 protein: CASSLSAVADTEAFF; V gene: TRBV7-3; J gene: TRBJ1-1; D gene: NA; clone size: once
CDR3 DNA: TGTGCCAGTAGCACGGCCCAAACGGGAGAAAAACTGTTTTTT; CDR3 protein: CASSTAQTGEKLFF; V gene: TRBV6-1; J gene: TRBJ1-4; D gene: NA; clone size: NA
CDR3 DNA: TGTGCCAGCTCGGGTTTTAGGGGATCGGCGGAGACCCAGTACTTC; CDR3 protein: CASSGFRGSAETQYF; V gene: TRBV27; J gene: TRBJ2-5; D gene: NA; clone size: few
CDR3 DNA: TGTGCCAGCAGTCGAGCCCGGCGGACCTACGAGCAGTACTTC; CDR3 protein: CASSRARRTYEQYF; V gene: TRBV28; J gene: TRBJ2-7; D gene: NA; clone size: once
CDR3 DNA: TGCGCCAGCAGCCTCGTCGTCGGTTCCTACGAGCAGTACTTC; CDR3 protein: CASSLVVGSYEQYF; V gene: TRBV5-1; J gene: TRBJ2-7; D gene: NA; clone size: NA
CDR3 DNA: TGTGCCAGCAGTTACTCGAGCCCCCCCAGGGCCTACGAGCAGTACTTC; CDR3 protein: CASSYSSPPRAYEQYF; V gene: TRBV6-6; J gene: TRBJ2-7; D gene: NA; clone size: NA
CDR3 DNA: TGTGCCAGCAGTTCTATCCGGGACAGGGAAGAAAGGCCCCAGCATTTT; CDR3 protein: CASSSIRDREERPQHF; V gene: TRBV28; J gene: TRBJ1-5; D gene: TRBD1; clone size: once
CDR3 DNA: TGCGCCAGCAGCCAAACGCGGGGGTGGGAAGCTTTCTTT; CDR3 protein: CASSQTRGWEAFF; V gene: TRBV4-3; J gene: TRBJ1-1; D gene: NA; clone size: NA
CDR3 DNA: TGCAGTGCTTACTTCACAGATACGCAGTATTTT; CDR3 protein: CSAYFTDTQYF; V gene: TRBV20-1; J gene: TRBJ2-3; D gene: NA; clone size: NA
CDR3 DNA: TGTGCCAGCAGCTTATCCCTGACGGCAAACACTGAAGCTTTCTTT; CDR3 protein: CASSLSLTANTEAFF; V gene: TRBV5-4; J gene: TRBJ1-1; D gene: NA; clone size: NA
CDR3 DNA: TGCGCCAGCAGCCAACCACAGGGGAACACTGAAGCTTTCTTT; CDR3 protein: CASSQPQGNTEAFF; V gene: TRBV4-1; J gene: TRBJ1-1; D gene: NA; clone size: NA